These 29 T cell receptor beta chains came from one sample sequenced in a study of T cells in localized non-small cell lung cancer. Measured with immunoSEQ multiplex PCR; TCRdb has only the in-frame clones, and not every one. The data hold more than 1,000 clones, with under 30% observed a single time. Here the sequenced sample was normal lung tissue next to the tumor, taken before any cancer treatment. Receptors originate from a female donor older than 55 with stage I squamous cell lung carcinoma.

This chain links TRBV19 with TRBJ2-1, with 8 bases aligning to TRBD2. The germline gives CDR1 LNHDA, CDR2 SQIVND (reference sequence). The CDR3 sequence is 14 residues long. V lost 7 bases, J lost 8 bases, and 10 bases stayed unmatched. The DNA for the CDR3 is TGTGCCAGTATGGGACTAGAAGGGAGGCATGAGCAGTTCTTC. Its protein is CASMGLEGRHEQFF.

The rearrangement joins TRBV29-1 to TRBJ1-4, with 7 nucleotides matching TRBD1. Germline trimming cut 1 base from V and 11 bases from J; bases unmatched to any gene: 10. The CDR3 sequence is 14 residues long. Germline V gene lookup returns CDR1 SQVTM and CDR2 ANQGSEA. The CDR3 DNA reads as TGCAGCGTTGAAGGGACAGGCGTAGGTGGGAAACTGTTTTTT. It translates to CSVEGTGVGGKLFF.

This chain uses TRBV12-5 with TRBJ1-5; maybe TRBD1 (6 bases). V was trimmed by 3 bases and J by 0 bases, leaving 24 bases between them. The V gene's germline CDR1 is LGHNT and CDR2 FRNRAP. This CDR3 is 20 amino acids long. CDR3: CASGLVRRGLRSYSNQPQHF. CDR3 nucleotide sequence: TGTGCTAGTGGTTTAGTACGCAGGGGCCTCCGGTCCTATAGCAATCAGCCCCAGCATTTT.

This clone was counted a single time. The chain is built from TRBV15 and TRBJ2-3; D unresolved. V was cut by 5 bases and J by 0 bases, with 12 bases left in between. CDR3 size: 15 residues. Germline CDR1 LNHNV, CDR2 YYDKDF (reference sequence). The CDR3, as DNA: TGTGCCACCAGCCTCGCTGGATCTAGCACAGATACGCAGTATTTT. It encodes CATSLAGSSTDTQYF. Using reference TRBV15 and TRBJ2-3 for the parts outside the CDR3, the full variable domain is DAMVIQNPRYQVTQFGKPVTLSCSQTLNHNVMYWYQQKSSQAPKLLFHYYDKDFNNEADTPDNFQSRRPNTSFCFLDIRSPGLGDTAMYLCATSLAGSSTDTQYFGPGTRLTVL.

This chain links TRBV25-1 with TRBJ2-1, with 7 bases identical to TRBD1. Per germline, CDR1 MGHDK and CDR2 SYGVNS. The CDR3 sequence is 16 residues long. With 4 bases clipped from V and 2 bases from J, the junction kept 8 bases outside the gene matches. The CDR3 DNA is TGTGCCAGCAGTGTGCTCGGAACAGGGGCCTACAATGAGCAGTTCTTC. Its protein product is CASSVLGTGAYNEQFF.

This chain links TRBV19 with TRBJ1-4; D not certain. The CDR3 covers 15 residues. Germline V CDR1 and CDR2: LNHDA, SQIVND (reference sequence). Trimming took 5 bases from V and 0 from J, leaving 10 bases between them. The CDR3 sequence: CASSGSGTTNEKLFF. The CDR3 DNA reads TGTGCCAGTAGTGGGTCCGGGACAACTAATGAAAAACTGTTTTTT.

The sample holds one count of this clone. This sequence joins TRBV14 and TRBJ1-1; possible D gene TRBD1, 6 bases. The CDR3 has 16 amino acids. V lost 2 bases and J 5 bases, leaving 18 bases between the germline ends. Germline assignment: CDR1 SGHDN and CDR2 FVKESK. As DNA, the CDR3 is TGTGCCAGCAGCCAAAGGGCCCTAGGGGGTCGGACTGAAGCTTTCTTT. Protein sequence: CASSQRALGGRTEAFF. Filled out from reference TRBV14 and TRBJ1-1, the complete variable domain reads EAGVTQFPSHSVIEKGQTVTLRCDPISGHDNLYWYRRVMGKEIKFLLHFVKESKQDESGMPNNRFLAERTGGTYSTLKVQPAELEDSGVYFCASSQRALGGRTEAFFGQGTRLTVV.

This clone was observed a few times. V gene TRBV6-8 combines with J gene TRBJ2-5, with 15 bases identical to TRBD2. The V and J ends lost 6 bases and 5 bases, in that order; junction bases with no gene match: 4. CDR1 MNHGY and CDR2 SAAAGT come from the germline V gene. CDR3 length equals 15 residues. The CDR3: CASRSGTSGRETQYF. CDR3 DNA sequence: TGTGCCAGCAGGTCCGGGACTAGCGGGAGGGAGACCCAGTACTTC.

The chain links TRBV10-2 to TRBJ1-2, with D hard to call. Germline values: CDR1 WSHSY, CDR2 SAAADI. Trimming stripped 3 bases from V and 8 bases from J, with 16 bases between. The CDR3 loop spans 14 amino acids. The CDR3, as DNA: TGCGCCAGCAGTGACTCGGCAGGCCGTGGGGGCTACACCTTC. Translation gives CASSDSAGRGGYTF.

This clone is categorized as large (0.1 to 1%). The chain is built from TRBV11-3 and TRBJ1-1; 7 bases agree with TRBD1. The V segment lost 3 bases and the J segment 5 bases; nucleotides outside the gene matches: 9. The V gene's germline CDR1 is SGHNT and CDR2 YENEEA. This CDR3 is 15 amino acids long. Here the CDR3 DNA reads TGTGCCAGCAGCTTTTACTGGGGACAGAATACTGAAGCTTTCTTT. It specifies CASSFYWGQNTEAFF.

The V gene is TRBV19, the J gene TRBJ2-1; TRBD2 matches 13 bases. This CDR3 is 16 amino acids long. CDR1 is LNHDA and CDR2 is SQIVND in the germline V gene (reference sequence). V dropped 7 bases and J dropped 7; count of bases not matched to a gene: 10. The chain's CDR3 is CASTYGGLAGWNEQFF. The CDR3, as DNA: TGTGCCAGTACCTATGGGGGACTAGCGGGATGGAATGAGCAGTTCTTC.

This clone is judged medium-sized. An end of the junction does not agree with germline; a read error may underlie this. This chain links TRBV11-3 with TRBJ2-5, with 10 bases lining up with TRBD1. The germline V gene encodes CDR1 SGHNT and CDR2 YENEEA. This CDR3 region has 17 residues. The CDR3 sequence is CARSLPPGQGLQETQYF. For the CDR3, the DNA is TGTGCCAGAAGCTTACCCCCGGGACAGGGGCTACAAGAGACCCAGTACTTC.

This clone is classed as large (0.1 to 1%). The CDR3 sequence is CASSFGDISSMDYGYTF. Written as DNA, the CDR3 is TGTGCCAGCAGCTTTGGGGACATCTCTTCGATGGACTATGGCTACACCTTC. This chain connects TRBV11-3 to TRBJ1-2; the D gene is possibly TRBD1 (6 bases). Germline values: CDR1 SGHNT, CDR2 YENEEA. CDR3 size: 17 residues. Trimming shortened V by 3 bases and J by 3 bases, and 20 bases separated the two germline ends.

The J gene is TRBJ1-5, the V gene TRBV30; 11 positions match TRBD1. CDR3 length: 17 amino acids. The V and J ends lost 2 bases and 3 bases, in that order; junction bases with no gene match: 9. Germline V gene lookup returns CDR1 GTSNPN and CDR2 SVGIG (reference sequence). The CDR3 protein is CAWSFPGQGGFNQPQHF. CDR3 sequence (DNA): TGTGCCTGGAGTTTCCCGGGACAGGGGGGATTCAATCAGCCCCAGCATTTT.

J is TRBJ2-1 and V is TRBV19; 9 bases fit TRBD2. Trimming took 5 bases from V and 4 from J; bases not matched to a gene: 12. CDR3 size: 17 residues. Germline CDR1 and CDR2: LNHDA and SQIVND (reference sequence). This CDR3 reads CASSPRASGTLYNEQFF. The CDR3 coding sequence is TGTGCCAGTAGTCCTCGGGCTAGCGGGACCCTATACAATGAGCAGTTCTTC.

The V call is TRBV6-8, the J call TRBJ2-3, with 7 bases identical to TRBD1. Germline CDR1 and CDR2: MNHGY and SAAAGT. The CDR3 contains 14 residues. The ends lost 4 bases at V and 2 bases at J; junction bases unmatched: 3. The CDR3 is CASSSGQLTDTQYF. In DNA form, the CDR3 reads TGTGCCAGCAGTTCGGGACAGCTCACAGATACGCAGTATTTT.

This clone came up a few times. This chain connects TRBV9 to TRBJ2-7, with D possibly being TRBD1 or TRBD2 (5 bases each). The CDR3 runs 15 residues. CDR1 and CDR2 from the germline V gene are SGDLS and YYNGEE. The V gene lost 4 bases and the J gene lost 2 bases, with 16 bases spanning the gap. DNA for the CDR3: TGTGCCAGCAGCTCGTCCCGGGACGGGGCCTACGAGCAGTACTTC. As protein: CASSSSRDGAYEQYF.

This clone was found a few times. The CDR3 nucleotides are TGCAGCGTTGGTGGGGTTTCAACTAATGAAAAACTGTTTTTT. It is translated as CSVGGVSTNEKLFF. This chain joins TRBV29-1 and TRBJ1-4, with D unclear. The CDR3 is made up of 14 amino acids. Trimming shortened V by 4 bases and J by 0 bases, and 9 bases separated the two germline ends. In germline, CDR1 is SQVTM, CDR2 ANQGSEA.

By share of the sample, this clone is medium-sized. The CDR3: CASRRGGSETQYF. The DNA of the CDR3 is TGTGCCAGCAGGCGCGGGGGATCGGAGACCCAGTACTTC. This chain links TRBV7-2 with TRBJ2-5, with 7 bases aligning to TRBD2. This CDR3 contains 13 residues. Germline CDR1 and CDR2: SGHTA and FQGNSA. V trimming: 6 bases; J trimming: 5 bases; junction bases outside the gene matches: 6.

This clone was seen a few times. This chain links TRBV6-8 with TRBJ2-7; the D gene is possibly TRBD2 (6 bases). There are 14 residues in the CDR3. The V end was cut by 5 bases, the J end by 1 base, with 12 bases between. The germline CDR1 and CDR2 sequences are MNHGY and SAAAGT. The CDR3 loop is CASSIRGKSYEQYF. The CDR3 DNA is TGTGCCAGCAGTATCCGCGGGAAATCCTACGAGCAGTACTTC.

The rearrangement links TRBV6-8 to TRBJ2-5; D perhaps matches TRBD1 (6 bases). The germline V gene encodes CDR1 MNHGY and CDR2 SAAAGT. V lost 6 bases and J 5 bases, leaving 19 bases between the germline ends. The CDR3 consists of 15 residues. The CDR3 region is CASRGATGMSETQYF. The CDR3 DNA is TGTGCCAGCAGGGGGGCTACAGGGATGTCGGAGACCCAGTACTTC.

This clone occurred a few times. The CDR3: CASSQDNIGGTSGFAYNEQFF. The DNA for the CDR3 is TGCGCCAGCAGCCAAGATAATATAGGAGGGACTAGCGGTTTTGCCTACAATGAGCAGTTCTTC. The chain joins TRBV23-1 to TRBJ2-1, with 11 bases that match TRBD2. TRBV23-1 is placed among ORFs of uncertain function. The V segment lost 6 bases and the J segment 2 bases; nucleotides outside the gene matches: 21. This CDR3 region has 21 residues.

This chain links TRBV6-8 with TRBJ2-1; D might be TRBD1 (5 bases). Germline CDR1 and CDR2: MNHGY and SAAAGT. CDR3 length equals 14 residues. With 5 bases removed from V and 2 bases from J, the gap between germline ends came to 10 bases. The DNA of the CDR3 is TGTGCCAGCAGTCTACAGGAGACCTACAATGAGCAGTTCTTC. Translated, it gives CASSLQETYNEQFF.

The chain combines TRBV29-1 with TRBJ2-2; a possible D gene is TRBD1 (5 bases). The CDR3 contains 14 residues. The ends were cut back, 3 bases at V and 2 bases at J, with 10 bases in the middle. Looked up from germline, CDR1 is SQVTM and CDR2 is ANQGSEA. The CDR3 nucleotides read TGCAGCGTTGATAGGGGCCCTAACACCGGGGAGCTGTTTTTT. It encodes CSVDRGPNTGELFF.

In nucleotides, the CDR3 is TGTGCCAGCAGCTTAGGTGGACAGGGGGATGGCTACACCTTC. This gives the protein CASSLGGQGDGYTF. The chain is built from TRBV11-3 and TRBJ1-2; 10 bases map to TRBD1. In germline, CDR1 is SGHNT, CDR2 YENEEA. The CDR3 is made up of 14 amino acids. V lost 1 base, J lost 6 bases, and 2 bases stayed unmatched.

The chain combines TRBV6-8 with TRBJ1-3, with unresolved D. Germline CDR1 MNHGY, CDR2 SAAAGT. There are 14 residues in the CDR3. V shed 6 bases and J shed 2 bases, with 11 bases lying between them. CDR3 sequence: CASSLGIAGNTIYF. The CDR3, as DNA: TGTGCCAGCAGCCTCGGCATTGCTGGAAACACCATATATTTT.

This chain links TRBV10-2 with TRBJ1-5; no reliable D call. The CDR3 runs 13 residues. V was shortened by 3 bases and J by 6 bases, with 9 bases between the two germline ends. Germline V gene lookup returns CDR1 WSHSY and CDR2 SAAADI. CDR3 sequence: CASSDGLSQPQHF. The CDR3 nucleotides read TGCGCCAGCAGTGACGGACTAAGTCAGCCCCAGCATTTT.

This clone appeared a few times. The rearrangement links TRBV4-1 to TRBJ1-5; the D gene is possibly TRBD1 (6 bases). Germline values: CDR1 MGHRA, CDR2 YSYEKL. V was shortened by 0 bases and J by 3 bases, with 9 bases between the two germline ends. The CDR3 contains 15 residues. The CDR3, as DNA: TGCGCCAGCAGCCAAGATGAGGGGGACAATCAGCCCCAGCATTTT. This translates into CASSQDEGDNQPQHF.

In its sample, this clone was seen a few times. The chain recombines TRBV11-3 with TRBJ1-1, with TRBD1 matching over 9 bases. This CDR3 is built from 16 residues. V shed 5 bases and J 5 bases; nucleotides not matched to a gene: 12. Germline CDR1 and CDR2: SGHNT and YENEEA. This CDR3 reads CASSLAQGASGTEAFF. CDR3 nucleotide sequence: TGTGCCAGCAGCCTCGCACAGGGGGCATCGGGGACTGAAGCTTTCTTT.